This T cell receptor (beta chain) was profiled in a study of T cell responses to AZD1222 COVID-19 vaccine. Trimming pared 7 bases from V and 3 bases from J, leaving 12 bases between. CDR3 length equals 13 residues. Germline CDR1 and CDR2: LNHDA and SQIVND (reference sequence). Study-wide points: Spike-specific TCR breadth and depth were elevated following two AZD1222 doses. Among spike-specific TCRs, nearly half reportedly target unmutated variant regions. Donor demographics were predominantly white British with a female majority; clonal diversity may be underestimated.

Assay: immunoSEQ multiplex PCR; the TCRdb copy retains only in-frame clones and omits some. The data show 120,000 or so clones, over 75% seen once. In the case of this clone: Its antigen is unidentified.

The sample in question was peripheral blood, obtained on day 0 of AZD1222 vaccination. J is TRBJ2-5 and V is TRBV19; the D gene is possibly TRBD1 (5 bases). The sequence was collected from an adult in good health. This CDR3 reads CASKSTGEETQYF. For the CDR3, the DNA is TGTGCCAGTAAGAGCACAGGAGAAGAGACCCAGTACTTC.